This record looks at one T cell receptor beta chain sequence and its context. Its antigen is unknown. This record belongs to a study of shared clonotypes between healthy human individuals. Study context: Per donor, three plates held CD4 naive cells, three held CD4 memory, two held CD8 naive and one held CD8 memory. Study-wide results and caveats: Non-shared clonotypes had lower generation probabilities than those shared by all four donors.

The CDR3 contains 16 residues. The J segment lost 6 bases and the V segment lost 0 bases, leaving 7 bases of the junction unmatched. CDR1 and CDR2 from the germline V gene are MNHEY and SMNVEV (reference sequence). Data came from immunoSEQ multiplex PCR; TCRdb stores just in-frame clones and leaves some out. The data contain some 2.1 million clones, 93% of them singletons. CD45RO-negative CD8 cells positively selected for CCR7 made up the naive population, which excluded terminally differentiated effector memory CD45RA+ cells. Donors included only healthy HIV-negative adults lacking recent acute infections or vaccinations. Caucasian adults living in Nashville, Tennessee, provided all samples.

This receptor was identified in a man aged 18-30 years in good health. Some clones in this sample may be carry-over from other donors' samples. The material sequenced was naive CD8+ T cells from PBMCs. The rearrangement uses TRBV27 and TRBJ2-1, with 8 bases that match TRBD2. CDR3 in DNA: TGTGCCAGCAGTTTATCGTGGGCCCGGGGGGGCAATGAGCAGTTCTTC. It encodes CASSLSWARGGNEQFF.